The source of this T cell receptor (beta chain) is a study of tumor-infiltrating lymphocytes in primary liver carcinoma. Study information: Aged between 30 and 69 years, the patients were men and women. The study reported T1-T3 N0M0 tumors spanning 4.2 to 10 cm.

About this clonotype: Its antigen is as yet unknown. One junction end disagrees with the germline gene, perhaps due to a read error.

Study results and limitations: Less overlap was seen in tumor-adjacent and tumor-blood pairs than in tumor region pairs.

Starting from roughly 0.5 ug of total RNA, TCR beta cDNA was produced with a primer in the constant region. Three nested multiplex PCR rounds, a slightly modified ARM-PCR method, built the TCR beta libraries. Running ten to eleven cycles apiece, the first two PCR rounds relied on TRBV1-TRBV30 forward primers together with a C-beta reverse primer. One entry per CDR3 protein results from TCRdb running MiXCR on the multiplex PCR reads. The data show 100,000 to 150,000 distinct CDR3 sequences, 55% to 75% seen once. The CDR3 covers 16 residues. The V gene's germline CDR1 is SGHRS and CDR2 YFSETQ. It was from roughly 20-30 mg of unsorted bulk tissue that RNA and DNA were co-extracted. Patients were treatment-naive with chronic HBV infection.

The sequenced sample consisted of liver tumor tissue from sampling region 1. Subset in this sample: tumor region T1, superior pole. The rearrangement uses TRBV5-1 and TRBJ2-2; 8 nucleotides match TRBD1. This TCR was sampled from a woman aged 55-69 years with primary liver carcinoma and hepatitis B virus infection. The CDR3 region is CASSSAGGANTWELFF. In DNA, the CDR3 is TGCGCCAGCAGCTCGGCAGGGGGCGCGAACACCTGGGAGCTGTTTTTT.